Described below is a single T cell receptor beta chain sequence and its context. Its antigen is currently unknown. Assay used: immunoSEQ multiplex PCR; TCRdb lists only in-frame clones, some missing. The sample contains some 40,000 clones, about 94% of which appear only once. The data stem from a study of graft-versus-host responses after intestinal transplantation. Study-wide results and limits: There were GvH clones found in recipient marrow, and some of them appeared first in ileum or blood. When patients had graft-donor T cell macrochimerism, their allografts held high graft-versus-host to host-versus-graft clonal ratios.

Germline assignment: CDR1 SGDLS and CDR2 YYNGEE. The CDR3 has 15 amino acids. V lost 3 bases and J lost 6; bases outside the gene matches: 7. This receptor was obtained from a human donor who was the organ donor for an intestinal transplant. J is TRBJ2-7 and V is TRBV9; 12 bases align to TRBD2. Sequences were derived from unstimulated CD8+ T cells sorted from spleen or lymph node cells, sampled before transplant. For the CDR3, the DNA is TGTGCCAGCAGCGCAGGACTAGCGGGGCGGGGCGAGCAGTACTTC. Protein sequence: CASSAGLAGRGEQYF.